Sequencing of this T cell receptor beta chain was carried out in a study of blood T cells in healthy people across ages. Primed by a sample-barcoded 5' primer and a J-beta primer mix, a second PCR proceeded for roughly 7 to 12 cycles. TCRdb re-analysed the 5' RACE reads in MiXCR, keeping a single row per CDR3 protein. The data hold about 1.8 million distinct CDR3 sequences, with approximately 50% observed a single time. Those donating, healthy Caucasian individuals from Russia, were aged about 6 to 95. Comment on this clonotype: Its antigen is currently unknown.

V lost 8 bases, J lost 4 bases, and 12 bases lay in between. The CDR3 is 13 amino acids. The germline V gene has CDR1 MNHEY and CDR2 SVGEGT. Study observations and caveats: Strongly correlated with naive T cell percentage was TCR beta diversity. Donor CMV status, an unknown factor, possibly confounded changes in expanded clonotypes.

The chain is built from TRBV6-2 or TRBV6-3 and TRBJ2-1; D not resolved. The sequencing input was blood. The sequence derives from a woman aged 40 to 50 in good health. CDR3 loop: CASAVGRYNEQFF. CDR3 DNA: TGTGCCAGCGCGGTCGGCCGGTACAATGAGCAGTTCTTC.